This T cell receptor (beta chain) was captured in a study of shared clonotypes between healthy human individuals. Only Caucasian adults living in Nashville, Tennessee served as donors. Researchers divided each subset's genomic DNA evenly across several immunoSEQ plates. Under the authors' procedure: Junction-only immunoSEQ data arrived without quality scores, meaning filtering differed. Produced via immunoSEQ multiplex PCR; TCRdb's table is partial and in-frame only. V and J calls and clone size follow that table, whereas D and trimming were derived from the DNA. The data show fewer than 600,000 clones, roughly 83% seen once. Germline CDR1 SEHNR, CDR2 FQNEAQ (reference sequence). The CDR3 has 13 amino acids. With V trimmed by 6 bases and J by 11 bases, 9 bases remained unmatched.

The sequence came from a woman in her thirties or forties in good health. Some clones in this sample may be carry-over from other donors' samples. This chain links TRBV7-9 with TRBJ2-1; TRBD2 agrees at 8 bases. Specimen: PBMCs. The CDR3 DNA is TGTGCCAGCAGGCCCCAAGGGACTAGACAGCAGTTCTTC. It specifies CASRPQGTRQQFF.